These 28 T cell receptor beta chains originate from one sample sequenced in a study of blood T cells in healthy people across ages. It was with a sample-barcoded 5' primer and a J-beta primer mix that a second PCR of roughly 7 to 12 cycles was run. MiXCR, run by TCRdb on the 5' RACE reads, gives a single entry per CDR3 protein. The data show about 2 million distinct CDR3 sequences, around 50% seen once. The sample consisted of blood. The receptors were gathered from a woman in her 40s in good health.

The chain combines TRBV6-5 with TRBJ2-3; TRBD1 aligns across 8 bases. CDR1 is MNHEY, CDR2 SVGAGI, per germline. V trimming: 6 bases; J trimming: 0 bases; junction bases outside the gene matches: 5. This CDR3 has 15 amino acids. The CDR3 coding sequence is TGTGCCAGCAGAAAACAGGGGGTTAGCACAGATACGCAGTATTTT. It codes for CASRKQGVSTDTQYF.

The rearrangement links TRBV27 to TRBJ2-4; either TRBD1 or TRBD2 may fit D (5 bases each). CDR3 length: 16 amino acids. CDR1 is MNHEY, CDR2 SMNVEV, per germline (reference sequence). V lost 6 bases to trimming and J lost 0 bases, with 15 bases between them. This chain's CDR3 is CASSLGLGEAKNIQYF. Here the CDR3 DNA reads TGTGCCAGCAGCCTAGGGTTGGGGGAAGCCAAAAACATTCAGTACTTC.

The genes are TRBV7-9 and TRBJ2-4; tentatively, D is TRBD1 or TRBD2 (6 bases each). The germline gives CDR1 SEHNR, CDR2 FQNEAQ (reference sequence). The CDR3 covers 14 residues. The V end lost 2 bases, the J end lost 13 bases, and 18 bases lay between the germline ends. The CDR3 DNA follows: TGTGCCAGCAGCTTAATACGACAGGAGGGTGCGCAGTACTTC. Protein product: CASSLIRQEGAQYF.

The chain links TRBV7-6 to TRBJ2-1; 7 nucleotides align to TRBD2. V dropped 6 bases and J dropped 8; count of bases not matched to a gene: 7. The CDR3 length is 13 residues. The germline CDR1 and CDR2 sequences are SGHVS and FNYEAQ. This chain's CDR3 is CASRAGTTDEQFF. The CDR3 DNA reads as TGTGCCAGCAGGGCCGGGACTACCGATGAGCAGTTCTTC.

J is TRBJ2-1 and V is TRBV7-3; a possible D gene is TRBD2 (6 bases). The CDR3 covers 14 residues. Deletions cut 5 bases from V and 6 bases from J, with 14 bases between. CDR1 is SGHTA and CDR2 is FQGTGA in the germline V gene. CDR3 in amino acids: CASSKAGLSNEQFF. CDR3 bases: TGTGCCAGCAGCAAGGCGGGGTTGAGCAATGAGCAGTTCTTC. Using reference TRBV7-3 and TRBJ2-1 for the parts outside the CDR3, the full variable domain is GAGVSQTPSNKVTEKGKYVELRCDPISGHTALYWYRQSLGQGPEFLIYFQGTGAADDSGLPNDRFFAVRPEGSVSTLKIQRTERGDSAVYLCASSKAGLSNEQFFGPGTRLTVL.

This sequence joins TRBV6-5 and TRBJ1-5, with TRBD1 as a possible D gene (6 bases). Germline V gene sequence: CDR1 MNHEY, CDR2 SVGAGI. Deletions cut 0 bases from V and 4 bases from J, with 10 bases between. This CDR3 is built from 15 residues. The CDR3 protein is CASSYSTQGNQPQHF. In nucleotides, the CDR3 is TGTGCCAGCAGTTACTCCACACAGGGTAATCAGCCCCAGCATTTT.

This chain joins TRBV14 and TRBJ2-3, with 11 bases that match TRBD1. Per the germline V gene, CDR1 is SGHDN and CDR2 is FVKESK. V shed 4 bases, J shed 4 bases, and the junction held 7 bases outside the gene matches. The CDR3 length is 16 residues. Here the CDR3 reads CASSRTGGVYADTQYF. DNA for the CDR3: TGTGCCAGCAGCCGGACAGGGGGCGTCTATGCAGATACGCAGTATTTT.

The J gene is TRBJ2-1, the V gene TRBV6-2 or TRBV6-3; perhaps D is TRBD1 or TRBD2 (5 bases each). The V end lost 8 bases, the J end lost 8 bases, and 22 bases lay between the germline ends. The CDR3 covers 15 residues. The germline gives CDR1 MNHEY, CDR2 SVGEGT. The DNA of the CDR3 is TGTGCCAGCGGAAGCCCGGCGAGGGGTACCGATGAGCAGTTCTTC. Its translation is CASGSPARGTDEQFF.

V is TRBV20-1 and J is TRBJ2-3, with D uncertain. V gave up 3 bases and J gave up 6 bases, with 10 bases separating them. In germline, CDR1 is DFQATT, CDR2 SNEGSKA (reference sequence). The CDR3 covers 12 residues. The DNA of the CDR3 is TGCAGTGCTAGGGTTGATGGGGATACGCAGTATTTT. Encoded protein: CSARVDGDTQYF.

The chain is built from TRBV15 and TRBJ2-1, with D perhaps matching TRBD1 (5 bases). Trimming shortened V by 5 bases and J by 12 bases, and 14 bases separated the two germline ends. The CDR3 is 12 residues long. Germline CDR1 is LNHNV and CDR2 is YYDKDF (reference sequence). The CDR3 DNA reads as TGTGCCACCAGCCTCCACCGACAGTGGCAGTTCTTC. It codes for CATSLHRQWQFF.

CDR3 residues: CASSYPPDSPLYEQYF. The CDR3 DNA sequence: TGTGCCAGCAGTTATCCTCCCGACAGTCCACTCTACGAGCAGTACTTC. This sequence joins TRBV6-5 and TRBJ2-7, with a tentative D call TRBD1 (5 bases). CDR3 length equals 16 residues. Germline lookup yields CDR1 MNHEY and CDR2 SVGAGI. V was pared by 3 bases and J by 3 bases, with 18 bases between.

The CDR3 sequence: CSPGQPGPQYF. CDR3 nucleotide sequence: TGCAGCCCGGGACAGCCGGGGCCCCAGTACTTC. This chain uses TRBV20-1 with TRBJ2-5; 7 bases align to TRBD1. The CDR3 is 11 amino acids. Germline loops: CDR1 DFQATT, CDR2 SNEGSKA (reference sequence).

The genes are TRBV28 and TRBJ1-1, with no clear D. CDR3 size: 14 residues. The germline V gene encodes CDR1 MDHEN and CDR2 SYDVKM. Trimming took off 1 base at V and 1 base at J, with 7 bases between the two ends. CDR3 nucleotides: TGTGCCAGCAGTTTATCCCAGCGGAACACTGAAGCTTTCTTT. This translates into CASSLSQRNTEAFF.

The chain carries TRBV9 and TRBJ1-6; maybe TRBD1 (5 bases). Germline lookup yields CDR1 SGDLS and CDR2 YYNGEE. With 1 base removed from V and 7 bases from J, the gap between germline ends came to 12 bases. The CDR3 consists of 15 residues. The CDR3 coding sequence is TGTGCCAGCAGCGTAACCGGGACGGAAAATTCACCCCTCCACTTT. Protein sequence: CASSVTGTENSPLHF.

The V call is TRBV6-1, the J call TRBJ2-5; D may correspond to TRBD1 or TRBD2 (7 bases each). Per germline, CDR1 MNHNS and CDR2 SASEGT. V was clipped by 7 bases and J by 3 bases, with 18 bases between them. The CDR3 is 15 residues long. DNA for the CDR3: TGTGCCAGCACTGCCAGGGGGGCGGGGGAAGAGACCCAGTACTTC. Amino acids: CASTARGAGEETQYF.

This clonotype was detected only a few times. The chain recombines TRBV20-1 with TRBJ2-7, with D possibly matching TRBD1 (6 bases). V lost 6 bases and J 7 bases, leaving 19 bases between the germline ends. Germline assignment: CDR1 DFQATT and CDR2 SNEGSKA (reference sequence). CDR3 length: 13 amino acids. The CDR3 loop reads CSAPRGGYNEQYF. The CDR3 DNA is TGCAGTGCCCCTCGTGGGGGCTACAATGAGCAGTACTTC.

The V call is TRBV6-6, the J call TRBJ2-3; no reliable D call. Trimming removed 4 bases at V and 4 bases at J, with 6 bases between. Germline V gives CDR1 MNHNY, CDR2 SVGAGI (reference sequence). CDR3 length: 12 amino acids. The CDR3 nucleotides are TGTGCCAGCAGTTCCCAGGCAGATACGCAGTATTTT. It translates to CASSSQADTQYF.

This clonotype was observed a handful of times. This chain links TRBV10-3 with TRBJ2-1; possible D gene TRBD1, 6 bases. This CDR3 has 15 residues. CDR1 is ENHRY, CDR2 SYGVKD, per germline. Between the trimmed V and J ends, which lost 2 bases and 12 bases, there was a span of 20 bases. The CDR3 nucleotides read TGTGCCATCAGTGAGCGACAGGAAATGTTACTGGGGCAGTTCTTC. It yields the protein CAISERQEMLLGQFF.

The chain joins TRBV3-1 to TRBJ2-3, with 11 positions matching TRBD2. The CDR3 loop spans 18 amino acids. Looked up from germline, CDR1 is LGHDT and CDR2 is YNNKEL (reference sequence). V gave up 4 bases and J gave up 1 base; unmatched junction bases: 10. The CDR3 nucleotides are TGTGCCAGCAGCCCTTCTAGTGGACTAGCGGGCCGCACAGATACGCAGTATTTT. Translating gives CASSPSSGLAGRTDTQYF.

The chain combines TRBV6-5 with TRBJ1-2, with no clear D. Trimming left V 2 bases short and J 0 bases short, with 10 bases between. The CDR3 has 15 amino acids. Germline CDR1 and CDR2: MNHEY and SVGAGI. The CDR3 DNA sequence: TGTGCCAGCAGTTACGACGGACGGACTAACTATGGCTACACCTTC. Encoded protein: CASSYDGRTNYGYTF.

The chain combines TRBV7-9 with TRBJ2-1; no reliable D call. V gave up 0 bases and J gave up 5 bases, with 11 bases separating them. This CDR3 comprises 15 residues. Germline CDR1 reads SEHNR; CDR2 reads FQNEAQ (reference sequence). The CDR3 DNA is TGTGCCAGCAGCTTAGCACGGGTAGTGGACAATGAGCAGTTCTTC. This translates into CASSLARVVDNEQFF. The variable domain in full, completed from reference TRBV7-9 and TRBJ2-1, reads DTGVSQNPRHKITKRGQNVTFRCDPISEHNRLYWYRQTLGQGPEFLTYFQNEAQLEKSRLLSDRFSAERPKGSFSTLEIQRTEQGDSAMYLCASSLARVVDNEQFFGPGTRLTVL.

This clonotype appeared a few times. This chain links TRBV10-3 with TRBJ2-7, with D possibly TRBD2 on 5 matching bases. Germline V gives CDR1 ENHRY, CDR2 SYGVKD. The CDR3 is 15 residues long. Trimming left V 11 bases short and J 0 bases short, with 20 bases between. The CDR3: CASSWSGLISYEQYF. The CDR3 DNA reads TGTGCCTCTAGCTGGAGTGGGCTGATCTCCTACGAGCAGTACTTC.

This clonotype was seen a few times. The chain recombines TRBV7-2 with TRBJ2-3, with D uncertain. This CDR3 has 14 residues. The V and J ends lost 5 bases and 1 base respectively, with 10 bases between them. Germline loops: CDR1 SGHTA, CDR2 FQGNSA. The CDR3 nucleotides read TGTGCCAGCAGCCCATTCTCGGGCACAGATACGCAGTATTTT. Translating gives CASSPFSGTDTQYF.

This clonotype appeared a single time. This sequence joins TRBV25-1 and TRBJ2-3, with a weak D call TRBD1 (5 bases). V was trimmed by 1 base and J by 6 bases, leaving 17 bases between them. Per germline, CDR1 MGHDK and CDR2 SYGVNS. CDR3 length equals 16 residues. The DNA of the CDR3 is TGTGCCAGCAGTGAATTTAAGACAGTCCAAGGGGATACGCAGTATTTT. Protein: CASSEFKTVQGDTQYF. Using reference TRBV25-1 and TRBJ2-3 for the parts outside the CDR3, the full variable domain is EADIYQTPRYLVIGTGKKITLECSQTMGHDKMYWYQQDPGMELHLIHYSYGVNSTEKGDLSSESTVSRIRTEHFPLTLESARPSHTSQYLCASSEFKTVQGDTQYFGPGTRLTVL.

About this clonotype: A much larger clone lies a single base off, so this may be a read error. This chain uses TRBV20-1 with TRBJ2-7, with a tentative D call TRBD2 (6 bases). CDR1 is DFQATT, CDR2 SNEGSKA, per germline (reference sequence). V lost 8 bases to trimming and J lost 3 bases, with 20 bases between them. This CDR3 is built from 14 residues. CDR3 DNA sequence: TGCAGTAGGCCAGGCGGACTAACGGTCTACGAGCAGTACTTC. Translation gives CSRPGGLTVYEQYF.

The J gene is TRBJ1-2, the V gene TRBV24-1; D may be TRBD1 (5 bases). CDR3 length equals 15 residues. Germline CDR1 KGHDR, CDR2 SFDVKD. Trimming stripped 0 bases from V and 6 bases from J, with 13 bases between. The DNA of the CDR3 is TGTGCCACCAGTGATTTGCCGGGGGAGAGAGATGGCTACACCTTC. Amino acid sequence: CATSDLPGERDGYTF.

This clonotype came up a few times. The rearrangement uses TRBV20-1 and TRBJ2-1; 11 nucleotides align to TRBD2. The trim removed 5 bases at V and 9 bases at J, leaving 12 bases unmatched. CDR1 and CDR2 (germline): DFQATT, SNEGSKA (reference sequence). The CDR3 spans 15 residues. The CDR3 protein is CSAPPGLAGGREQFF. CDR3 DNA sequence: TGCAGTGCTCCTCCAGGGCTAGCGGGGGGTCGTGAGCAGTTCTTC.

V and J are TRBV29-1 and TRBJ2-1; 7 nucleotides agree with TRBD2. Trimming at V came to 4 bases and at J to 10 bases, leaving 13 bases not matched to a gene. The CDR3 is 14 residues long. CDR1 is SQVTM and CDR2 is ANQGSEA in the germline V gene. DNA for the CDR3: TGCAGCGTTGCCCCCCGTCTAGCGGTGGTGGAGCAGTTCTTC. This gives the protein CSVAPRLAVVEQFF.